The rows below give T cell receptor beta chains drawn from one sample of a study of cytomegalovirus exposure and HLA in healthy donors. TCRdb's copy holds only in-frame clones and misses some; the assay was immunoSEQ multiplex PCR. The sample has about 140,000 clones, around 80% seen once; the top ten hold under 2%. The sequenced sample consisted of PBMCs. All receptors derive from a female donor in good health and CMV-seropositive. Each CDR3 is given with its conserved first and last residue. The D gene is left open where the match is weak. Not every row has a clone size; where given, it reads once, few, many or a size class.

TGTGCCAGCAGTTTCTCGTGGAGGGACTATGGCTACACCTTC | CASSFSWRDYGYTF | TRBV27 | . | . | TRBJ1-2
TGTGCCAGCAGGCCGCAGGGGTTTGATCAGCCCCAGCATTTT | CASRPQGFDQPQHF | TRBV6-6 | . | . | TRBJ1-5
TGTGCCAGCAGTGGTCGGACAGGGAACACCGGGGAGCTGTTTTTT | CASSGRTGNTGELFF | TRBV6-1 | . | TRBD1 | TRBJ2-2
TGTGCCAGCCGCTCCACGGGACAGGTCTTTAATGAGCAGTTCTTC | CASRSTGQVFNEQFF | TRBV6-1 | . | TRBD1 | TRBJ2-1
TGCGCCAGCAGCTACCGACTGGGCTATGGCTACACCTTC | CASSYRLGYGYTF | TRBV5-1 | . | . | TRBJ1-2
TGTGCCAGCCGCGGAAGACAGGAGGGCACAGATACGCAGTATTTT | CASRGRQEGTDTQYF | TRBV10-3 | . | . | TRBJ2-3
TGCAGCGTTGGCCGACAGGGGGCTGGAAACACCATATATTTT | CSVGRQGAGNTIYF | TRBV29-1 | . | TRBD1 | TRBJ1-3
TGCGCCAGCAGAGGGACAGGGGCCTACGAGCAGTACTTC | CASRGTGAYEQYF | TRBV4-1 | . | TRBD1 | TRBJ2-7
TGTGCCAGCAGCCAATCAGGGGGCGGAGAGACCCAGTACTTC | CASSQSGGGETQYF | TRBV13 | . | TRBD1 | TRBJ2-5
TGTGCCAGCAGCTCTTCTAGCAGACAAGAGACCCAGTACTTC | CASSSSSRQETQYF | TRBV13 | . | . | TRBJ2-5
TGCGCCAGCAGACCTGGGACAGGGAACACTGAAGCTTTCTTT | CASRPGTGNTEAFF | TRBV5-1 | . | TRBD1 | TRBJ1-1
TGTGCCAGCCAGACTAGCGGGAGTCAAGATACGCAGTATTTT | CASQTSGSQDTQYF | TRBV2 | . | TRBD2 | TRBJ2-3
TGTGCCAGCAGCCCCCCGGGGGTCAACGAGCAGTACTTC | CASSPPGVNEQYF | TRBV7-9 | once | . | TRBJ2-7
TGTGCCAGCACCAATTCAGGGCAGTATGGCTACACCTTC | CASTNSGQYGYTF | TRBV7-9 | . | . | TRBJ1-2
TGTGCCTGGAGTGACCCCTTCCAGGGCCCACACAATCAGCCCCAGCATTTT | CAWSDPFQGPHNQPQHF | TRBV30 | . | . | TRBJ1-5
TGTGCCATCAGTGTCGGACAGGGGATCTACGAGCAGTACTTC | CAISVGQGIYEQYF | TRBV10-3 | few | TRBD1 | TRBJ2-7
TGTGCCAGCAGCTTAGACGGGGGGCGGACCGGGGAGCTGTTTTTT | CASSLDGGRTGELFF | TRBV7-3 | . | . | TRBJ2-2
TGCAGCGTTAAAAAAGGGACCGGGGACAGGAACACCGGGGAGCTGTTTTTT | CSVKKGTGDRNTGELFF | TRBV29-1 | . | TRBD1 | TRBJ2-2